Given below is one TCR beta chain in context. Its antigen is not identified. This CDR3 spans 16 amino acids. V shed 1 base and J shed 0 bases, with 13 bases lying between them. Germline assignment: CDR1 SGHRS and CDR2 YFSETQ. This sample was taken from a study of cytomegalovirus exposure and HLA in healthy donors. Study-level findings and limits: Most TCRs appeared rarely, but some public TCRs recurred in many donors. Earlier analysis yielded a pattern in which most TCR beta V segments were productive about 87% or about 30% of the time.

The study ran its PCR with 60 Vbeta and 13 Jbeta primers. The data were produced by immunoSEQ multiplex PCR, yet TCRdb's version contains in-frame clones alone and is incomplete. Among about 110,000 clones listed, 75% were seen once. The rearrangement links TRBV5-1 to TRBJ1-2; D remains ambiguous. The specimen was PBMCs. The receptor's source is a man in his forties in good health and CMV-seronegative. The CDR3 here is CASSLQSGVANYGYTF. In nucleotides, the CDR3 is TGCGCCAGCAGCTTGCAGTCCGGGGTGGCTAACTATGGCTACACCTTC.